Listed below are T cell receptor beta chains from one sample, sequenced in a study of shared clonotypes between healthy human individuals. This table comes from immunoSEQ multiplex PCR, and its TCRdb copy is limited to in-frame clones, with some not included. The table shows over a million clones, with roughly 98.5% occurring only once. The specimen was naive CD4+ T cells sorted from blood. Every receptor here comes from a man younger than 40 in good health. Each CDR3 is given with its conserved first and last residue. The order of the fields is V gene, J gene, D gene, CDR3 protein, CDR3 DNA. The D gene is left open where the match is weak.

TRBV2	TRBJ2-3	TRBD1	CASSLTGVPRTDTQYF	TGTGCCAGCAGTTTGACAGGGGTCCCGCGCACAGATACGCAGTATTTT
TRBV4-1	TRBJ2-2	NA	CASSQGIITTGELFF	TGCGCCAGCAGCCAAGGGATAATCACCACCGGGGAGCTGTTTTTT
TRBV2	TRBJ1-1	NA	CASSERSRGVNTEAFF	TGTGCCAGCAGTGAACGCTCCAGGGGAGTGAACACTGAAGCTTTCTTT
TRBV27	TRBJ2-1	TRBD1	CASSFLTTGTGVSNEQFF	TGTGCCAGCAGTTTTCTTACCACCGGGACAGGGGTAAGCAATGAGCAGTTCTTC
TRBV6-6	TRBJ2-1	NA	CASSLAVYNEQFF	TGTGCCAGCAGTTTGGCAGTATACAATGAGCAGTTCTTC
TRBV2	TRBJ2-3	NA	CATKTDGDTQYF	TGTGCCACAAAGACGGACGGAGATACGCAGTATTTT
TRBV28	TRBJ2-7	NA	CASSPTFYEQYF	TGTGCCAGCAGCCCTACCTTTTACGAGCAGTACTTC
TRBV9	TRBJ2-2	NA	CASSVAETTTGELFF	TGTGCCAGCAGCGTAGCGGAGACAACAACCGGGGAGCTGTTTTTT
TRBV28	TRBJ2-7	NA	CASKGGPYEQYF	TGTGCCAGCAAGGGCGGCCCCTACGAGCAGTACTTC
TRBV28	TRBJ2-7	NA	CASSATHTTRILYEQYF	TGTGCCAGCAGCGCTACCCACACCACACGGATCCTCTACGAGCAGTACTTC
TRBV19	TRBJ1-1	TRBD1	CASSVTGGLNTEAFF	TGTGCCAGTAGTGTGACAGGGGGCTTGAACACTGAAGCTTTCTTT
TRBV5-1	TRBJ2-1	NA	CASSWDGGEQFF	TGCGCCAGCAGCTGGGACGGTGGTGAGCAGTTCTTC
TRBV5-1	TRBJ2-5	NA	CASSLDWTTWETQYF	TGCGCCAGCAGCTTGGACTGGACTACTTGGGAGACCCAGTACTTC
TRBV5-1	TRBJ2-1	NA	CASSLDSGAGQEQFF	TGCGCCAGCAGCTTGGATTCAGGAGCTGGACAGGAGCAGTTCTTC
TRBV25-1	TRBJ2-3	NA	CASSEYTTAHTDTQYF	TGTGCCAGCAGTGAATATACGACAGCTCATACAGATACGCAGTATTTT
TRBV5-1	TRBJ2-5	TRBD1	CASSASRDREPQETQYF	TGCGCCAGCAGCGCGAGCCGGGACAGGGAACCTCAAGAGACCCAGTACTTC
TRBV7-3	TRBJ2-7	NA	CASSLFRAASYEQYF	TGTGCCAGCAGCTTATTTAGAGCGGCATCCTACGAGCAGTACTTC
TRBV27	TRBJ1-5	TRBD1	CASSFADRGPNQPQHF	TGTGCCAGCAGTTTTGCCGACAGGGGCCCTAATCAGCCCCAGCATTTT
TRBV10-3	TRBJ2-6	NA	CAISGGDGLSGANVLTF	TGTGCCATCAGTGGGGGGGACGGACTCTCTGGGGCCAACGTCCTGACTTTC
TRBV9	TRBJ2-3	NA	CASSVGGADTQYF	TGTGCCAGCAGCGTAGGGGGTGCAGATACGCAGTATTTT
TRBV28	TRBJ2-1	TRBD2	CASSLLAGAHEQFF	TGTGCCAGCAGTTTGCTAGCGGGAGCCCATGAGCAGTTCTTC
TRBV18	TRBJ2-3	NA	CASSPLGGGSSTDTQYF	TGTGCCAGCTCACCTCTCGGGGGCGGGAGCAGCACAGATACGCAGTATTTT
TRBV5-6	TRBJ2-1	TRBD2	CASSLGGRANEQFF	TGTGCCAGCAGCTTGGGAGGGAGGGCCAATGAGCAGTTCTTC
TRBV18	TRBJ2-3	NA	CASSPPVVADTQYF	TGTGCCAGCTCACCACCTGTCGTCGCAGATACGCAGTATTTT
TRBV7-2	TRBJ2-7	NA	CASSLATPGQGRYEQYF	TGTGCCAGCAGCTTAGCTACCCCAGGGCAGGGGCGCTACGAGCAGTACTTC
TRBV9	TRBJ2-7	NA	CASSREQGTYEQYF	TGTGCCAGCAGCAGGGAACAGGGTACCTACGAGCAGTACTTC
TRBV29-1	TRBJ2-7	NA	CSVALTYEQYF	TGCAGCGTTGCACTAACCTACGAGCAGTACTTC
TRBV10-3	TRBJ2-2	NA	CAIRQLGGGRDTGELFF	TGTGCCATCAGACAATTGGGGGGCGGGAGAGACACCGGGGAGCTGTTTTTT
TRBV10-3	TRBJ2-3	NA	CAISESKPVTDTQYF	TGTGCCATCAGTGAGTCTAAACCAGTCACAGATACGCAGTATTTT
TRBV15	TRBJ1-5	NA	CATSRRTGSNQPQHF	TGTGCCACCAGCAGACGAACAGGGAGCAATCAGCCCCAGCATTTT